The 3 T cell receptor beta chains given below trace back to one sample, sequenced in a study of T cells in Graves' hyperthyroidism and ophthalmopathy. Amplified regions were TCR beta CDR3 sequences from RNA transcripts. The study used the HTBI primer set for a first-round RT-PCR of the TCR CDR3. Each CDR3 protein gets one entry after TCRdb re-called the multiplex PCR reads with MiXCR. Here the sample spans fewer than 550,000 distinct CDR3 sequences, roughly a quarter being singletons. Sample: blood. The origin of the receptors is a woman aged 30 to 39 with Graves' ophthalmopathy.

This clonotype was seen at least ten times. The CDR3, as DNA: TGTGCCACCAGCAGAGGACAGGGGGGCACCGGGGAGCTGTTTTTT. Translated, it gives CATSRGQGGTGELFF. The chain employs TRBV15 and TRBJ2-2; 9 positions match TRBD1. This CDR3 has 15 residues. V lost 1 base and J lost 4; bases outside the gene matches: 1. Germline CDR1 reads LNHNV; CDR2 reads YYDKDF (reference sequence).

The gene calls are TRBV24-1 and TRBJ2-3, with a possible D match to TRBD1 (6 bases). V was trimmed by 3 bases and J by 4 bases, leaving 13 bases between them. The CDR3 covers 15 residues. Germline V gives CDR1 KGHDR, CDR2 SFDVKD. The CDR3 is CATSDPQGKADTQYF. The CDR3 bases are TGTGCCACCAGTGATCCGCAGGGGAAAGCAGATACGCAGTATTTT.

This clonotype was observed a handful of times. The V gene is TRBV6-1, the J gene TRBJ2-7; 7 bases are a match to TRBD2. The V and J ends lost 6 bases and 4 bases, in that order; junction bases with no gene match: 12. The length of the CDR3 is 15 residues. CDR1 and CDR2 from the germline V gene are MNHNS and SASEGT. The chain's CDR3 is CASSLPGGGRYEQYF. The CDR3 DNA reads as TGTGCCAGCAGCCTCCCTGGCGGGGGAAGATACGAGCAGTACTTC.